A selection of T cell receptor beta chains follows, all from one sample in a study of Ad26.COV2.S vaccination and SARS-CoV-2 variants. TCRdb's copy holds only in-frame clones and misses some; the assay was immunoSEQ multiplex PCR. The sample yields some 350,000 clones, roughly 90% seen once. This specimen consisted of peripheral blood, obtained in a trial of Ad26.COV2.S vaccine versus placebo. These receptor sequences come from a person between 18 and 65 years old who received the Ad26.COV2.S COVID-19 vaccine or a placebo. Both conserved end residues are part of each CDR3. A D gene is named only where the DNA matches it firmly.

D	V	J	CDR3
.	TRBV7-9	TRBJ1-1	CASSLNRDTEAFF
TRBD2	TRBV4-1	TRBJ2-5	CASSQEMGGGASETQYF
TRBD1	TRBV30	TRBJ1-5	CAWRGQRSNQPQHF
TRBD2	TRBV7-9	TRBJ2-1	CASSLVVSGEVGEQFF
.	TRBV7-8	TRBJ1-5	CASSREWGRVVGNQPQHF
.	TRBV6-1	TRBJ1-1	CASSEAGLGRDTEAFF
.	TRBV10-3	TRBJ1-3	CAISEWEGRTGNTIYF
.	TRBV6-2/TRBV6-3	TRBJ1-1	CASSYSTREINTEAFF
.	TRBV7-9	TRBJ2-3	CASSFEGEITDTQYF
.	TRBV9	TRBJ1-2	CASSGRDPRYGYTF
.	TRBV7-2	TRBJ2-2	CASSLRLERGRELFF
.	TRBV4-1	TRBJ1-2	CASSPQGYGYTF
.	TRBV18	TRBJ2-1	CASSMTEPGGNEQFF
.	TRBV5-1	TRBJ2-2	CASSLGGQNTGELFF
.	TRBV19	TRBJ2-1	CASSLAPGGYNEQFF
.	TRBV19	TRBJ1-2	CASSPLGFGYTF
.	TRBV24-1	TRBJ2-2	CATSDPRDSADTGELFF
.	TRBV15	TRBJ1-5	CATSRAQGANQPQHF
TRBD2	TRBV29-1	TRBJ2-5	CSVEPNGLAGEETQYF
.	TRBV6-1	TRBJ1-1	CASSEDSITEAFF
.	TRBV7-2	TRBJ1-6	CASTPPESNSPLHF
.	TRBV28	TRBJ1-4	CASSSVGGADEKLFF
.	TRBV27	TRBJ2-2	CASSPQPTGELFF
.	TRBV12-5	TRBJ1-2	CASGEGANGYTF
TRBD1	TRBV4-3	TRBJ2-6	CASSQPGTAGANVLTF
TRBD1	TRBV5-1	TRBJ2-3	CASSLEGARGTQYF
.	TRBV19	TRBJ1-2	CASSIGSAETYGYTF
.	TRBV28	TRBJ1-2	CARSPPSPLTATLGYTF
TRBD1	TRBV15	TRBJ1-5	CATSSWGQGVNQPQHF
.	TRBV11-2	TRBJ1-2	CASSPQRRADYGYTF
.	TRBV11-3	TRBJ2-5	CASSSHTGAGETQYF
TRBD2	TRBV10-3	TRBJ2-1	CATGLAGVYEQFF
.	TRBV20-1	TRBJ2-3	CSASPGTDTQYF
.	TRBV9	TRBJ2-2	CASSVLTTGELFF
.	TRBV12-3/TRBV12-4	TRBJ1-1	CASRLAEGSEAFF
TRBD1	TRBV27	TRBJ1-2	CASSLWPTGGYGYTF
.	TRBV2	TRBJ1-1	CASVREWNTEAFF
.	TRBV6-5	TRBJ2-1	CASSRSDIANEQFF
.	TRBV5-6	TRBJ1-2	CASSSPGIKEDYGYTF
.	TRBV12-3/TRBV12-4	TRBJ2-3	CASSLQPSTQYF
.	TRBV5-4	TRBJ2-1	CASSFSNEQFF
TRBD2	TRBV6-1	TRBJ2-1	CASSEGVAGGTGDEQFF
.	TRBV2	TRBJ1-1	CASRRDTTSEAFF
.	TRBV27	TRBJ1-5	CASSSSLGRPQHF
.	TRBV27	TRBJ2-3	CASSLFTATDTQYF
.	TRBV18	TRBJ2-1	CASSQRWENNEQFF